This paragraph reports one TCR beta chain. The antigen it binds to is not known. No clone much larger than this one lies a single base away; base qualities are absent. Inclusive of the bounding cysteine and phenylalanine, the CDR3 is 11 residues long. The entry retains the CDR3 DNA only, 33 bases that are in frame from base 1. The germline V gene provides CDR1 ENHRY and CDR2 SYGVKD. The germline V end is reduced by 10 bases and the J end by 3 bases; junction bases left unmatched: 2. The treatment or condition label of this sample denotes: 19 received Ad26.COV2.S at low or high dose, single or two shots; several received placebo; per-sample allocation not given. Repertoires of vaccine and placebo recipients were sequenced from samples taken on day 63 after the first injection. Cohort 1b enrolled fewer than 30 adults aged 18-55 years at a single site in Boston, USA, between 29 July and 7 August 2020. As a vaccine, Ad26.COV2.S was a replication-incompetent adenovirus type 26 vector that expressed a prefusion-stabilized SARS-CoV-2 spike protein derived from the original Wuhan strain.

TCRbeta CDR3 regions were sequenced with the immunoSEQ Assay. After extraction, genomic DNA underwent amplification by bias-controlled multiplex PCR, followed by high-throughput sequencing. The authors' pipeline ran thus. Collapsing and filtering of sequences were performed to quantify the absolute abundance of each unique TCRbeta CDR3 region. Usable DNA was measured by amplifying reference genes present in all nucleated cells, and TCRbeta template counts were normalized to that usable DNA to estimate T cell fraction. Repertoire TCRs were annotated as SARS-CoV-2-specific when V gene, CDR3 amino acid sequence and J gene were exactly matched to a known reactive TCR set. The reference SARS-CoV-2 TCR set was derived from MIRA and filtered for enrichment in COVID-19-positive ImmuneCODE repertoires, a step that removed public or cross-reactive TCRs. Drawing on the MIRA antigens, annotated TCRs were analysed further at the level of specific ORF or position within ORF. Breadth was defined as annotated unique rearrangements over total unique productive rearrangements; depth was the summed frequency of those rearrangements. Two-sided Wilcoxon rank-sum tests were used to compare TCR breadth between groups. TCRdb provides this immuneACCESS table in a form limited to in-frame rearrangements. Some clones are lacking; in checked studies, under half of them reflect an unresolved V gene, and why the rest are absent is not known. V and J calls plus clone size are reproduced from that table; the DNA served to infer D and trimming. In all, the sample holds more than 300,000 clones, and 85% of those were seen once. The ten most abundant clones make up about 2.1% of the sample.

This specimen belongs to a study of Ad26.COV2.S vaccination and SARS-CoV-2 variants (dated by TCRdb to the early 2020s). About the full investigation: Vaccine-arm donors came from COV1001, a multicentre, randomized, double-blind, placebo-controlled phase I-IIa trial of Ad26.COV2.S in healthy adults. Ad26.COV2.S was administered intramuscularly at 5 x 10^10 or 1 x 10^11 viral particles, either as a single shot or as two shots given 56 days apart. Sequencing of the TCRbeta repertoire served to evaluate the specificity and breadth of SARS-CoV-2-reactive T cell receptors following Ad26.COV2.S vaccination. The TCR-sequenced set comprised around 32 samples: around 20 Ad26.COV2.S vaccine recipients, 5 placebo recipients and 8 SARS-CoV-2 convalescent individuals. Trial participants were randomized into five groups of five: low-dose or high-dose Ad26.COV2.S given once or twice, or placebo on both occasions. Investigators did not know the trial group allocation while performing experiments and assessing outcomes.

General study outcomes and caveats: Compared with placebo recipients, Ad26.COV2.S recipients showed higher spike-specific TCR breadth (P = 0.0014). After vaccination, substantial breadth of spike-specific CD8+ and CD4+ T cell responses was reported. The study was not powered for comparison of responses between vaccine doses or regimens. According to the authors, total T cell responses may have been underestimated by the TCR breadth and depth analyses. Comparable non-spike TCR breadth was observed between vaccine and placebo recipients, consistent with only spike being contained in the vaccine.

The sequences come from peripheral blood, collected in a trial of Ad26.COV2.S vaccine versus placebo. This TCR came from a person between 18 and 59 years old who received the Ad26.COV2.S COVID-19 vaccine or a placebo. The rearranged segments are TRBV10-3 and TRBJ1-1; TRBD1 aligns with 7 central bases. In nucleotides, the sequence is TGTGCCACTCAGGGGGACACTGAAGCTTTCTTT. Translated, this is CATQGDTEAFF.